This entry lists 31 T cell receptor beta chains sequenced from one sample in a study of technical replicates of blood from a handful of donors. Profiling relied on immunoSEQ multiplex PCR, and the TCRdb table lists in-frame clones only, not all of them. The sample has about 81,000 clones, around 92% seen once. The sequencing sample was made of T cells isolated from PBMCs. Source of these receptors: a human donor in good health.

The chain is built from TRBV6-5 and TRBJ2-7, with TRBD1 as a possible D gene (5 bases). V lost 6 bases and J 3 bases, leaving 9 bases between the germline ends. Germline V CDR1 and CDR2: MNHEY, SVGAGI. This CDR3 region has 12 residues. CDR3 bases: TGTGCCAGCAGCCGTACAGGCTACGAGCAGTACTTC. Its protein product is CASSRTGYEQYF.

The rearrangement links TRBV28 to TRBJ2-1; D gene uncertain. CDR3 length: 13 residues. From germline, CDR1 is MDHEN and CDR2 SYDVKM. Trimming removed 7 bases from V and 6 bases from J, with 13 bases in between. The CDR3 bases are TGTGCCAGCAATCGAGAGTTTGGCAATGAGCAGTTCTTC. Protein product: CASNREFGNEQFF.

The V gene is TRBV28, the J gene TRBJ2-1, with 12 positions matching TRBD2. The junction had 6 bases not matched to a gene; V was cut back by 5 bases and J by 10 bases. Germline CDR1 is MDHEN and CDR2 is SYDVKM. The CDR3 totals 14 residues. This chain's CDR3 is CASSLAGGWGEQFF. The CDR3 DNA sequence: TGTGCCAGCAGTCTAGCGGGAGGGTGGGGGGAGCAGTTCTTC.

The rearrangement links TRBV6-5 to TRBJ1-5; a weak D match, TRBD1 (5 bases). The germline V gene encodes CDR1 MNHEY and CDR2 SVGAGI. This CDR3 has 15 amino acids. Trimming removed 2 bases from V and 0 bases from J, with 8 bases in between. CDR3 residues: CASSYGGGSNQPQHF. In DNA form, the CDR3 reads TGTGCCAGCAGTTACGGGGGAGGTAGCAATCAGCCCCAGCATTTT.

V gene TRBV6-5 combines with J gene TRBJ1-1; tentative D call: TRBD1 (5 bases). The CDR3 has 16 amino acids. CDR1 and CDR2 (germline): MNHEY, SVGAGI. V lost 4 bases to trimming and J lost 0 bases, with 15 bases between them. CDR3 DNA: TGTGCCAGCAGTTTCCGGACAAAAACCATGAACACTGAAGCTTTCTTT. Translation gives CASSFRTKTMNTEAFF.

The V call is TRBV7-9, the J call TRBJ2-4; D is undetermined. Trimming removed 3 bases at V and 7 bases at J, with 13 bases between. CDR3 length equals 14 residues. CDR1 is SEHNR and CDR2 is FQNEAQ in the germline V gene (reference sequence). The CDR3 loop is CASSFEEGDNIQYF. In nucleotides, the CDR3 is TGTGCCAGCAGCTTCGAAGAAGGAGATAACATTCAGTACTTC. The entire variable domain, with the rest obtained from reference TRBV7-9 and TRBJ2-4, is as follows: DTGVSQNPRHKITKRGQNVTFRCDPISEHNRLYWYRQTLGQGPEFLTYFQNEAQLEKSRLLSDRFSAERPKGSFSTLEIQRTEQGDSAMYLCASSFEEGDNIQYFGAGTRLSVL.

V gene TRBV7-9 combines with J gene TRBJ1-2; 8 bases align to TRBD1. This CDR3 contains 14 residues. Germline CDR1 reads SEHNR; CDR2 reads FQNEAQ (reference sequence). V shed 5 bases and J 8 bases; nucleotides not matched to a gene: 10. CDR3 loop: CASSAEGQAGGYTF. The CDR3 region has the DNA TGTGCCAGCAGCGCTGAGGGACAGGCGGGCGGCTACACCTTC.

This chain uses TRBV4-1 with TRBJ1-1, with D perhaps TRBD1 (5 bases). The CDR3 is made up of 15 amino acids. Germline V gene data show CDR1 as MGHRA and CDR2 as YSYEKL. Between the trimmed V and J ends, which lost 4 bases and 0 bases, there was a span of 12 bases. CDR3 loop: CASSLSDTLNTEAFF. The CDR3 DNA reads TGCGCCAGCAGCCTATCGGACACGCTGAACACTGAAGCTTTCTTT.

This chain links TRBV30 with TRBJ1-4, with TRBD1 identical over 9 bases. The CDR3 spans 13 residues. Germline values: CDR1 GTSNPN, CDR2 SVGIG (reference sequence). After removal of 4 bases from V and 8 bases from J, the junction contained 5 bases not matched to a gene. The CDR3 DNA reads as TGTGCCTGGATGGGACAGGGTATAGAAAAACTGTTTTTT. Protein sequence: CAWMGQGIEKLFF.

J is TRBJ2-1 and V is TRBV2; TRBD1 matches at 9 bases. The germline CDR1 and CDR2 sequences are SNHLY and FYNNEI. After removal of 6 bases from V and 7 bases from J, the junction contained 10 bases not matched to a gene. There are 15 residues in the CDR3. CDR3 DNA: TGTGCCAGCAGGTACGAAACCGGGACAGGGAATGAGCAGTTCTTC. Encoded protein: CASRYETGTGNEQFF.

The chain has TRBV27 and TRBJ2-2; D is perhaps TRBD2 (5 bases). V lost 2 bases to trimming and J lost 6 bases, with 16 bases between them. This CDR3 contains 16 residues. Germline values: CDR1 MNHEY, CDR2 SMNVEV (reference sequence). The CDR3 loop is CASSLTRETAAGELFF. In nucleotides, the CDR3 is TGTGCCAGCAGTTTAACGAGGGAGACGGCGGCCGGGGAGCTGTTTTTT.

This chain uses TRBV6-6 with TRBJ1-5, with unresolved D. This CDR3 has 15 amino acids. Trimming took off 2 bases at V and 5 bases at J, with 13 bases between the two ends. CDR1 and CDR2 (germline): MNHNY, SVGAGI (reference sequence). Written as DNA, the CDR3 is TGTGCCAGCAGTTACGATGTCCGGGGTTATCAGCCCCAGCATTTT. This codes for CASSYDVRGYQPQHF.

This sequence joins TRBV7-9 and TRBJ1-1; 7 bases agree with TRBD1. Germline lookup yields CDR1 SEHNR and CDR2 FQNEAQ (reference sequence). Trimming removed 7 bases from V and 4 bases from J; junction bases left unmatched: 9. The CDR3 spans 14 residues. CDR3 bases: TGTGCCAGCAATAGGGGGCTCAGGAGCACTGAAGCTTTCTTT. Its translation: CASNRGLRSTEAFF.

The chain employs TRBV15 and TRBJ2-1; weak D call: TRBD1 (6 bases). V was pared by 5 bases and J by 6 bases, with 20 bases between. The CDR3 is 16 residues long. Germline V gene data show CDR1 as LNHNV and CDR2 as YYDKDF (reference sequence). This chain's CDR3 is CATSGSTGLSVNEQFF. CDR3 nucleotides: TGTGCCACCAGCGGGTCAACAGGGTTGTCAGTCAATGAGCAGTTCTTC.

The chain employs TRBV5-1 and TRBJ2-3; perhaps TRBD2 as D (6 bases). The V gene's germline CDR1 is SGHRS and CDR2 YFSETQ. The CDR3 loop spans 15 amino acids. V gave up 9 bases and J gave up 4 bases, with 21 bases separating them. The CDR3 sequence is CATTTGGVGSDTQYF. CDR3 DNA: TGCGCCACCACCACTGGCGGGGTAGGCTCAGATACGCAGTATTTT.

The chain carries TRBV4-1 and TRBJ1-3; 9 bases are a match to TRBD1. Per the germline V gene, CDR1 is MGHRA and CDR2 is YSYEKL. The ends lost 4 bases at V and 2 bases at J; junction bases unmatched: 12. The CDR3 contains 18 residues. The CDR3, as DNA: TGCGCCAGCAGCCCCGGTCCGACTACAGGGGGCCCTGGAAACACCATATATTTT. Protein: CASSPGPTTGGPGNTIYF.

This sequence joins TRBV13 and TRBJ2-1, with 10 positions matching TRBD2. With 4 bases clipped from V and 9 bases from J, the junction kept 9 bases outside the gene matches. Germline lookup yields CDR1 PRHDT and CDR2 FYEKMQ (reference sequence). The CDR3 loop spans 15 amino acids. CDR3 in DNA: TGTGCCAGCAGCTCCACTAGCGGGAACGGTGGTGAGCAGTTCTTC. The encoded protein is CASSSTSGNGGEQFF.

This chain connects TRBV10-2 to TRBJ2-7; the match to TRBD1 covers 7 bases. V shed 3 bases and J 1 base; nucleotides not matched to a gene: 6. The CDR3 contains 15 residues. The V gene's germline CDR1 is WSHSY and CDR2 SAAADI. DNA for the CDR3: TGCGCCAGCAGTGATGCAGGGGGTCGGTCCTACGAGCAGTACTTC. It encodes CASSDAGGRSYEQYF.

V usage is TRBV7-9 and J usage is TRBJ2-1; 7 bases are shared with TRBD2. The V segment lost 4 bases and the J segment 5 bases; nucleotides outside the gene matches: 5. From germline, CDR1 is SEHNR and CDR2 FQNEAQ (reference sequence). The CDR3 is 14 residues long. CDR3 coding DNA: TGTGCCAGCAGCTGGACTAGTAGGGACAATGAGCAGTTCTTC. The encoded protein is CASSWTSRDNEQFF.

The V and J genes are TRBV6-5 and TRBJ1-3; D unclear. Trimming left V 5 bases short and J 0 bases short, with 5 bases between. Looked up from germline, CDR1 is MNHEY and CDR2 is SVGAGI. CDR3 length equals 13 residues. In DNA form, the CDR3 reads TGTGCCAGCAGTCCCCACTCTGGAAACACCATATATTTT. Residues: CASSPHSGNTIYF.

The genes are TRBV2 and TRBJ2-3; D might be TRBD2 (5 bases). V lost 3 bases and J 6 bases, leaving 13 bases between the germline ends. The CDR3 loop spans 14 amino acids. Germline V lookup: CDR1 SNHLY, CDR2 FYNNEI. Here the CDR3 reads CASSDKASFDTQYF. The CDR3 coding sequence is TGTGCCAGCAGTGACAAAGCTAGCTTTGATACGCAGTATTTT.

The rearrangement joins TRBV28 to TRBJ1-6; 10 bases fit TRBD1. From germline, CDR1 is MDHEN and CDR2 SYDVKM. J gave up 11 bases and V 6 bases, and 16 bases lay outside the gene matches. The CDR3 totals 17 residues. The CDR3 loop is CASSLLGGDRGRAPLHF. Written as DNA, the CDR3 is TGTGCCAGCAGCCTATTGGGGGGTGACAGGGGGCGAGCACCCCTCCACTTT. The whole variable domain, remainder taken from reference TRBV28 and TRBJ1-6, is DVKVTQSSRYLVKRTGEKVFLECVQDMDHENMFWYRQDPGLGLRLIYFSYDVKMKEKGDIPEGYSVSREKKERFSLILESASTNQTSMYLCASSLLGGDRGRAPLHFGNGTRLTVT.

The V call is TRBV19, the J call TRBJ2-3, with TRBD2 matching over 10 bases. Germline loops: CDR1 LNHDA, CDR2 SQIVND (reference sequence). V was clipped by 1 base and J by 2 bases; unmatched bases: 12. The CDR3 has 19 residues. The CDR3 nucleotides are TGTGCCAGTAGTATAGCCCCGCCGCTAGCGGGAGTTACCACAGATACGCAGTATTTT. It codes for CASSIAPPLAGVTTDTQYF.

The chain employs TRBV19 and TRBJ1-1, with TRBD1 identical over 7 bases. After removal of 3 bases from V and 6 bases from J, the junction contained 13 bases not matched to a gene. The germline CDR1 and CDR2 sequences are LNHDA and SQIVND (reference sequence). The length of the CDR3 is 16 residues. CDR3 sequence (DNA): TGTGCCAGTAGTATCGGACAGGAGATCCTGTGGCCTGAAGCTTTCTTT. It specifies CASSIGQEILWPEAFF. The variable domain in full, with the rest retrieved from reference TRBV19 and TRBJ1-1, is DGGITQSPKYLFRKEGQNVTLSCEQNLNHDAMYWYRQDPGQGLRLIYYSQIVNDFQKGDIAEGYSVSREKKESFPLTVTSAQKNPTAFYLCASSIGQEILWPEAFFGQGTRLTVV.

The J gene is TRBJ2-5, the V gene TRBV19, with 9 bases aligning to TRBD2. Germline V gene data show CDR1 as LNHDA and CDR2 as SQIVND (reference sequence). The trim removed 6 bases at V and 4 bases at J, leaving 6 bases unmatched. The CDR3 sequence is 14 residues long. The CDR3 reads CASSGGGEGETQYF. Here the CDR3 DNA reads TGTGCCAGTAGCGGCGGGGGGGAAGGAGAGACCCAGTACTTC.

The J gene is TRBJ2-2, the V gene TRBV11-2; perhaps TRBD2 as D (5 bases). From germline, CDR1 is SGHAT and CDR2 FQNNGV. The length of the CDR3 is 12 residues. V lost 5 bases to trimming and J lost 6 bases, with 7 bases between them. The CDR3 loop reads CASSAGAGELFF. The CDR3 DNA is TGTGCCAGCAGCGCCGGGGCCGGGGAGCTGTTTTTT.

This chain links TRBV5-1 with TRBJ1-1; 10 bases match TRBD1. Germline V CDR1 and CDR2: SGHRS, YFSETQ. CDR3 length: 14 amino acids. The trim removed 8 bases at V and 0 bases at J, leaving 4 bases unmatched. The DNA for the CDR3 is TGCGCCAGTACGGGACAGGGGTTGAACACTGAAGCTTTCTTT. Its protein product is CASTGQGLNTEAFF.

The chain uses TRBV30 and TRBJ1-2; D is undetermined. V was clipped by 2 bases and J by 0 bases, with 4 bases between them. CDR1 is GTSNPN and CDR2 is SVGIG in the germline V gene (reference sequence). CDR3 length equals 12 residues. This CDR3 is CAWSLSNYGYTF. The CDR3 nucleotides read TGTGCCTGGAGTCTATCTAACTATGGCTACACCTTC.

The chain employs TRBV28 and TRBJ2-3; TRBD2 agrees at 13 bases. CDR1 is MDHEN, CDR2 SYDVKM, per germline. The CDR3 is made up of 15 amino acids. V shed 7 bases, J shed 6 bases, and the junction held 7 bases outside the gene matches. The CDR3 here is CASTPGLAGVDTQYF. The CDR3, as DNA: TGTGCCAGCACCCCCGGACTAGCGGGAGTGGATACGCAGTATTTT.

The V call is TRBV6-1, the J call TRBJ1-4; 11 positions agree with TRBD1. V shed 6 bases and J 8 bases; nucleotides not matched to a gene: 5. The CDR3 has 14 amino acids. Germline V lookup: CDR1 MNHNS, CDR2 SASEGT. CDR3 DNA: TGTGCCAGCAGGGAGGGGACAGGGGGAGAAAAACTGTTTTTT. Its translation: CASREGTGGEKLFF.

The V gene is TRBV29-1, the J gene TRBJ1-2, with unresolved D. The CDR3 is 14 amino acids. V dropped 7 bases and J dropped 4 bases, with 19 bases sitting between them. Per the germline V gene, CDR1 is SQVTM and CDR2 is ANQGSEA. CDR3 region: CSAASPRDSYGYTF. CDR3 bases: TGCAGCGCTGCCTCCCCCCGGGATAGCTATGGCTACACCTTC.